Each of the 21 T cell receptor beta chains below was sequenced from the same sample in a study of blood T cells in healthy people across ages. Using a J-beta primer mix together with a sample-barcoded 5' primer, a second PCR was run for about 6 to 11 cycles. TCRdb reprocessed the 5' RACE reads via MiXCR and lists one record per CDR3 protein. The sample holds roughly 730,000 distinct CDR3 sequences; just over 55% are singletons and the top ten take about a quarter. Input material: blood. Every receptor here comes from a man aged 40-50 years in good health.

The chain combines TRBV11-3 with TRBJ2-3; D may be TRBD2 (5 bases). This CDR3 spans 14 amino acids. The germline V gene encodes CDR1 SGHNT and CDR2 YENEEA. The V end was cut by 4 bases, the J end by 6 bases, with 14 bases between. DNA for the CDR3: TGTGCCAGCAGCTCCAGGACTCGTGAGGATACGCAGTATTTT. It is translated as CASSSRTREDTQYF.

The CDR3 sequence: CASSFSGQSNTGELFF. CDR3 in DNA: TGCGCCAGCAGCTTTTCAGGACAATCGAACACCGGGGAGCTGTTTTTT. The chain is built from TRBV5-1 and TRBJ2-2; D is perhaps TRBD1 (5 bases). V dropped 2 bases and J dropped 0 bases, with 11 bases sitting between them. Germline CDR1 SGHRS, CDR2 YFSETQ. CDR3 size: 16 residues.

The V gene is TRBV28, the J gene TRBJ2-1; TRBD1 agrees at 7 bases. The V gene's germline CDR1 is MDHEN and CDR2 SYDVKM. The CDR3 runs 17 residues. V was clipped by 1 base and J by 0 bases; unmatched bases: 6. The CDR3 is CASSLLKQGSSYNEQFF. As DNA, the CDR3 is TGTGCCAGCAGTTTATTAAAACAGGGGAGCTCCTACAATGAGCAGTTCTTC. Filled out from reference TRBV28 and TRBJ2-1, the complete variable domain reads DVKVTQSSRYLVKRTGEKVFLECVQDMDHENMFWYRQDPGLGLRLIYFSYDVKMKEKGDIPEGYSVSREKKERFSLILESASTNQTSMYLCASSLLKQGSSYNEQFFGPGTRLTVL.

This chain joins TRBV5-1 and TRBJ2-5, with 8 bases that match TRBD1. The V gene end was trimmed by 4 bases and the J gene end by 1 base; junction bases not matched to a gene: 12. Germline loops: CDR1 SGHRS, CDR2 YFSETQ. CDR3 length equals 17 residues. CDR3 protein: CASSHRGTDNLQETQYF. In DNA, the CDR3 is TGCGCCAGCAGCCACAGGGGGACTGACAACCTCCAAGAGACCCAGTACTTC.

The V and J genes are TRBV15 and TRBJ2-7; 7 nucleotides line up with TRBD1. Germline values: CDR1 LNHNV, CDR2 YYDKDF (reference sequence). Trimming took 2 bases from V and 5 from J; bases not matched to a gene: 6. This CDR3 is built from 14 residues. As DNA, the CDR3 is TGTGCCACCAGCAGACGGACAGGACCCAACGAGCAGTACTTC. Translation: CATSRRTGPNEQYF. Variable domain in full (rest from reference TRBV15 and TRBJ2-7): DAMVIQNPRYQVTQFGKPVTLSCSQTLNHNVMYWYQQKSSQAPKLLFHYYDKDFNNEADTPDNFQSRRPNTSFCFLDIRSPGLGDTAMYLCATSRRTGPNEQYFGPGTRLTVT.

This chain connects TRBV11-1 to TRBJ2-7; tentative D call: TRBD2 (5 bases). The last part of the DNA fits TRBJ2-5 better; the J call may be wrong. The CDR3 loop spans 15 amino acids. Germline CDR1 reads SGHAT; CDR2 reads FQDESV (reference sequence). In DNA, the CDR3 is TGTGCCAGCAGCTTAAGAGGGCCGGGTGGGGAGACCCAGTACTTC. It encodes CASSLRGPGGETQYF.

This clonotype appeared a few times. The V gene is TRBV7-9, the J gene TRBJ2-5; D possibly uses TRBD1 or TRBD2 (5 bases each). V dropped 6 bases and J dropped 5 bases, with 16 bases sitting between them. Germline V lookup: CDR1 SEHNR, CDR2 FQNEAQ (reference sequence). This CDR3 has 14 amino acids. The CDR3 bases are TGTGCCAGCAGAGATTCTTGGGGGACCGAGACCCAGTACTTC. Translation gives CASRDSWGTETQYF.

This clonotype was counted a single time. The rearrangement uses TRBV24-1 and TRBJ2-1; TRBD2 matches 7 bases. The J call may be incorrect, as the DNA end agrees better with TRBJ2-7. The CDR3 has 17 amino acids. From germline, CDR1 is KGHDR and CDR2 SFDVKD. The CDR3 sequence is CATSDRSRGETYNEQYF. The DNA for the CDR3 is TGTGCCACCAGTGACCGGTCCCGGGGGGAGACCTACAATGAGCAGTACTTC.

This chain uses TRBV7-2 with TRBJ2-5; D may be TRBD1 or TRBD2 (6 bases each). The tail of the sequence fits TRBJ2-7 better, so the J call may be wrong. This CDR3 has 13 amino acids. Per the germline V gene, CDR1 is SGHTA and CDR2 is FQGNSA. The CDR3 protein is CASSWGAGSEQYF. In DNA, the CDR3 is TGTGCCAGCAGCTGGGGGGCAGGGTCCGAGCAGTACTTC.

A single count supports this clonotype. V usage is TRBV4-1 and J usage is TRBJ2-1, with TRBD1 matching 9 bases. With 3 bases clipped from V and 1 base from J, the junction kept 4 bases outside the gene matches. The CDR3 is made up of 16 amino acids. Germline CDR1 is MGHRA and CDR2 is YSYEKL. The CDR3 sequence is CASSQGQGRSYNEQFF. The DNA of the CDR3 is TGCGCCAGCAGCCAGGGACAGGGAAGGTCCTACAATGAGCAGTTCTTC.

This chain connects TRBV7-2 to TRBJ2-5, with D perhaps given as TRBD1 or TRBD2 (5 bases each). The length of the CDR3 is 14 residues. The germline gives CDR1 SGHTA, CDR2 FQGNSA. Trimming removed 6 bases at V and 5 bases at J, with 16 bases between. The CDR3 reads CASRQGTTWETQYF. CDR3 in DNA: TGTGCCAGCAGACAAGGGACCACGTGGGAGACCCAGTACTTC.

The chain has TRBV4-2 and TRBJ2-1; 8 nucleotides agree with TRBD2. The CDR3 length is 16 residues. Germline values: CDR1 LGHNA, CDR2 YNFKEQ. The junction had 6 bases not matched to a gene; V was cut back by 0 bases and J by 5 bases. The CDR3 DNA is TGTGCCAGCAGCCAAGATAGGTTAGCGGGGAACAATGAGCAGTTCTTC. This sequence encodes CASSQDRLAGNNEQFF.

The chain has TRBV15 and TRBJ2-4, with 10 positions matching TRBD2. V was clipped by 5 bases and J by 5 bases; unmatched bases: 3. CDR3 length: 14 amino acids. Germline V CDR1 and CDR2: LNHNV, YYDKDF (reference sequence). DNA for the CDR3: TGTGCCACCAGCCTAGCGGGGGCCCAAAACATTCAGTACTTC. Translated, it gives CATSLAGAQNIQYF.

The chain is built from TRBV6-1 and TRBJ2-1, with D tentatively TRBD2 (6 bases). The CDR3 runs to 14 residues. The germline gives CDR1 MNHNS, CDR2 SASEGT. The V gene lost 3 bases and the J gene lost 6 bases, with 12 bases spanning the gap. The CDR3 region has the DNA TGTGCCAGCAGTGAGCCGGGGGTAGGCAATGAGCAGTTCTTC. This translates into CASSEPGVGNEQFF.

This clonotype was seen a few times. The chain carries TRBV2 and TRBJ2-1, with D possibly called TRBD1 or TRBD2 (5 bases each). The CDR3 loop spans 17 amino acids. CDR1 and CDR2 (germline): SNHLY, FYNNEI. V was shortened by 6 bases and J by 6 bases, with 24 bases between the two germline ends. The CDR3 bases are TGTGCCAGCAGCTCGGGGCGAGGGACCGGGCGTCTCAATGAGCAGTTCTTC. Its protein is CASSSGRGTGRLNEQFF.

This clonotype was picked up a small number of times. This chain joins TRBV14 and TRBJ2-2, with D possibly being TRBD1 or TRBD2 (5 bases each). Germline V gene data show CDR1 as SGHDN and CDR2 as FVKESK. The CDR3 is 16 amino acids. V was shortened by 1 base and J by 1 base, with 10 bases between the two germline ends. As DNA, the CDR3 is TGTGCCAGCAGCCAAGGCCGGGGCGGGAACACCGGGGAGCTGTTTTTT. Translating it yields CASSQGRGGNTGELFF.

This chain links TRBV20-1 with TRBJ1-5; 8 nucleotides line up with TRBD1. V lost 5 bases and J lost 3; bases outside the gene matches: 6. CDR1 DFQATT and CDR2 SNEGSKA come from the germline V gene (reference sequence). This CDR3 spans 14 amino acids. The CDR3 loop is CSAVRDRSNQPQHF. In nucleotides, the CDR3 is TGCAGTGCTGTACGGGACAGGTCCAATCAGCCCCAGCATTTT.

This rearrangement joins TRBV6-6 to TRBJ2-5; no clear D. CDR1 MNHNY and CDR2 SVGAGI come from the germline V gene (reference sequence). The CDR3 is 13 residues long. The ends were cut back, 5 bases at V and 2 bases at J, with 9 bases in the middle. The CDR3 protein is CASSVQLQETQYF. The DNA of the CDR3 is TGTGCCAGCAGTGTCCAGTTACAAGAGACCCAGTACTTC.

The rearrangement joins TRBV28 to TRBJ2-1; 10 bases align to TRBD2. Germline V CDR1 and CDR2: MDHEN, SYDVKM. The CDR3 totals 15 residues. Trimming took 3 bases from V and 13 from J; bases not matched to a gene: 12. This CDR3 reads CASSFSTSGEETQFF. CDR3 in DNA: TGTGCCAGCAGTTTCAGTACTAGCGGGGAAGAGACCCAGTTCTTC.

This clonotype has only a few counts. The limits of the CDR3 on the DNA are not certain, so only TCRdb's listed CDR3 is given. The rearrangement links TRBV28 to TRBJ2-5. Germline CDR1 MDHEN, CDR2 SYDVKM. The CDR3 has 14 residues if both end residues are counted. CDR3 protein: CASSTSTEPIEQYF.

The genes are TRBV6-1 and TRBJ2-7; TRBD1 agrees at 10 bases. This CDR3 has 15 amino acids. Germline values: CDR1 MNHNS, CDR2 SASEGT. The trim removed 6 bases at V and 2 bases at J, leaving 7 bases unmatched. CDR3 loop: CASRSLGTGAYEQYF. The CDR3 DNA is TGTGCCAGCAGAAGCCTCGGGACAGGGGCCTACGAGCAGTACTTC.